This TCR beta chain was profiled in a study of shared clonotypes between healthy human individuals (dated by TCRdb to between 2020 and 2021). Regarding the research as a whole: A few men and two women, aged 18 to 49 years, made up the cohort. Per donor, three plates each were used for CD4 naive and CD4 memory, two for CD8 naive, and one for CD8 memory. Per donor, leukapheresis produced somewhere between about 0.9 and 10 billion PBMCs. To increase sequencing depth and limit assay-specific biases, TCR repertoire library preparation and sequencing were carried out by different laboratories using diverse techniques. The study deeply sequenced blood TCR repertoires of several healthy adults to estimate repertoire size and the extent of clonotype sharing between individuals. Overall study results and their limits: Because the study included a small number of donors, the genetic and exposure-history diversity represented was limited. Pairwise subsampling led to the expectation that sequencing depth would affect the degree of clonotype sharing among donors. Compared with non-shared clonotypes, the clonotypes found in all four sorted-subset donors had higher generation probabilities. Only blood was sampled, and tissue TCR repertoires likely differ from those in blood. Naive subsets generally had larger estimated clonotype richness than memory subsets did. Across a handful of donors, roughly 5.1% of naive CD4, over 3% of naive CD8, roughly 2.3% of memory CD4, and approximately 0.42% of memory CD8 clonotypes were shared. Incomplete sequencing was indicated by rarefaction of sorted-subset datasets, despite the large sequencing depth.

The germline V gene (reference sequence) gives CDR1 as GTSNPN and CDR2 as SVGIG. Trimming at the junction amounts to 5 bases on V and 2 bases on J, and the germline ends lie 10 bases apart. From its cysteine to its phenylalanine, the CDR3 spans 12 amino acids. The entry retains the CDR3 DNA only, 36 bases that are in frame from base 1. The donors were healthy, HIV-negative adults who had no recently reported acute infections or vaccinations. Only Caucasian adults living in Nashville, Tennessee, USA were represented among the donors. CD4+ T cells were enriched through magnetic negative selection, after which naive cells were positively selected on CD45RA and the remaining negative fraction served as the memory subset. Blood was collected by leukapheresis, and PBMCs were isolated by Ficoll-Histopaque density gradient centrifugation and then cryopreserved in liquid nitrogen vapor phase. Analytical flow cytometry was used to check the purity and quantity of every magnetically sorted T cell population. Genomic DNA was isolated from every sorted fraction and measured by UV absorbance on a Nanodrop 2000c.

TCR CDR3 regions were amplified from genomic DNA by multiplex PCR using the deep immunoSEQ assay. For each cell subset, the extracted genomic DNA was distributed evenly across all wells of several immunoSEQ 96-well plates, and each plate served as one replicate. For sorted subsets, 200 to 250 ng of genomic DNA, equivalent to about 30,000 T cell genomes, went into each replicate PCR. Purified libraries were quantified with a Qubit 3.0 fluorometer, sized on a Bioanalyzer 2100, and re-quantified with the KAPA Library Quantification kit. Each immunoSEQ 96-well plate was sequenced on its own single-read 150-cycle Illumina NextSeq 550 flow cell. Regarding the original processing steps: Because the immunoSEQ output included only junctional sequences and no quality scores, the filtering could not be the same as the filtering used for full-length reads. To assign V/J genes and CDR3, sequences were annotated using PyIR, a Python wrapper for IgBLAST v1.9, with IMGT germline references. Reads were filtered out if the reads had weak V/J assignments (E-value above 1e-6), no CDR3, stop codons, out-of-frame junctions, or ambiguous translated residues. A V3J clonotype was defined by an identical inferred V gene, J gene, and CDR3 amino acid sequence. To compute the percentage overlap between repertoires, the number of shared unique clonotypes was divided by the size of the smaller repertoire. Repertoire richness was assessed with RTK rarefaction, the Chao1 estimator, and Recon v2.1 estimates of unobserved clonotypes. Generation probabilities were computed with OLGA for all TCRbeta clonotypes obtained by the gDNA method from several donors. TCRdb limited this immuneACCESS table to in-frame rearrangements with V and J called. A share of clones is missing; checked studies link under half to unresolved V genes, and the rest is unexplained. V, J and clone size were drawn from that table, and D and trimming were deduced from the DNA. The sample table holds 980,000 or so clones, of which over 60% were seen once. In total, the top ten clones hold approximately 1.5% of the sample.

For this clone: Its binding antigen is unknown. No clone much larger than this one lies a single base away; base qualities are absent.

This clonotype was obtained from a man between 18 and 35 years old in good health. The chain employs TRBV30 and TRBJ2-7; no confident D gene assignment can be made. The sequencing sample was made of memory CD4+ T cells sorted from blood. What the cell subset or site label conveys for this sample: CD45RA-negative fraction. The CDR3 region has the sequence CAWDISTYEQYF. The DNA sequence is TGTGCCTGGGATATATCGACCTACGAGCAGTACTTC.